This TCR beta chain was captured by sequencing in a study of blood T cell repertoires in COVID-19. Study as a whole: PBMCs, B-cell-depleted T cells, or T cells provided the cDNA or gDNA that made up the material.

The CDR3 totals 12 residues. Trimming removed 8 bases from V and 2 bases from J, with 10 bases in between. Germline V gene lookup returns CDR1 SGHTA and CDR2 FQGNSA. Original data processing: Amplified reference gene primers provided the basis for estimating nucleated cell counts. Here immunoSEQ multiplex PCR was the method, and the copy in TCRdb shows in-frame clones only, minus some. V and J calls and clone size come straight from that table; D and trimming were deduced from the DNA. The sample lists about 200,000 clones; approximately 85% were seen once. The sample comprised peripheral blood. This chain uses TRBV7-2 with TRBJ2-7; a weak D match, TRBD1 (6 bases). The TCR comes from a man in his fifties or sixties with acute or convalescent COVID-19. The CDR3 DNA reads TGTGCCAGCCGCAACAGGGCCTACGAGCAGTACTTC. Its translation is CASRNRAYEQYF.